This T cell receptor (beta chain) was profiled in a study of blood T cell repertoires in COVID-19. Study-level background: The samples span acute and convalescent COVID-19 from the United States, Italy and Spain. Sample material is recorded as cDNA or gDNA derived from T cells, B-cell-depleted T cells, or PBMCs.

Profiling relied on immunoSEQ multiplex PCR, and the TCRdb table lists in-frame clones only, not all of them. The data contain some 78,000 clones, approximately 80% of them singletons. The V end was cut by 2 bases, the J end by 0 bases, with 7 bases between. The CDR3 is made up of 14 amino acids. Germline V CDR1 and CDR2: SEHNR, FQNEAQ (reference sequence). Sequenced input: peripheral blood. The TCR sequence derives from a man aged 60-69 years with active or convalescent COVID-19. The V call is TRBV7-9, the J call TRBJ1-1; D is unclear. CDR3 sequence reads: CASSLYSMNTEAFF. For the CDR3, the DNA is TGTGCCAGCAGCTTATACAGCATGAACACTGAAGCTTTCTTT.